This is a list of T cell receptor beta chains from one sample in a study of cytomegalovirus exposure and HLA in healthy donors. Repertoires were generated with immunoSEQ multiplex PCR, while TCRdb's copy carries only in-frame clones and drops some. The data hold about 84,000 clones, with less than 80% observed a single time. Sequencing input: PBMCs. The receptors shown here come from a woman between 35 and 50 years old in good health and CMV-seropositive. CDR3s include the opening cysteine and the closing phenylalanine or tryptophan.

v_gene	j_gene	CDR3aa
TRBV7-9	TRBJ2-3	CASSLTSGRSSDTQYF
TRBV7-2	TRBJ2-5	CASSQGGGKETQYF
TRBV7-9	TRBJ1-3	CASRGQGSLSGNTIYF
TRBV5-6	TRBJ1-1	CASSYQGSTEAFF
TRBV30	TRBJ2-3	CAWSALAGSGTQYF
TRBV7-2	TRBJ2-1	CASSLETSGHNEQFF
TRBV10-1	TRBJ1-1	CAGTGQKPNTEAFF
TRBV7-9	TRBJ1-2	CASSSIRGEYGYTF
TRBV27	TRBJ2-4	CASSLAGAKNIQYF
TRBV6-6	TRBJ2-5	CASSGRKGETQYF
TRBV7-9	TRBJ1-2	CASSPTQGEYYGYTF
TRBV6-1	TRBJ2-1	CACRSTGDTEQFF
TRBV7-2	TRBJ2-6	CASSYDSSGANVLTF
TRBV10-1	TRBJ2-7	CASSEAGGQGVGYEQYF